This T cell receptor (beta chain) came from a study of control samples from healthy donors and cancer patients. This table comes from immunoSEQ multiplex PCR, and its TCRdb copy is limited to in-frame clones, with some not included. The repertoire consists of about 130,000 clones, with approximately 94% occurring once and the leading ten covering around 3.6%. V dropped 5 bases and J dropped 5 bases, with 13 bases sitting between them. Germline values: CDR1 SGHRS, CDR2 YFSETQ. The CDR3 has 13 residues. The receptor's source is a man aged 25-40 years in good health. The V call is TRBV5-1, the J call TRBJ1-1, with D hard to call. The sample comprised blood. CDR3 sequence: CASSSAGWTEAFF. CDR3 DNA: TGCGCCAGCAGTTCAGCGGGCTGGACTGAAGCTTTCTTT.